This passage covers 14 T cell receptor beta chains from one sample sequenced in a study of blood T cell repertoires in COVID-19. The protocol was immunoSEQ multiplex PCR, while the TCRdb copy is restricted to in-frame clones and leaves out a portion. The sample lists tens of thousands of clones, about 80% occurring once. Sequencing was performed on peripheral blood. All receptors come from a human donor in a cohort sampled during active COVID-19.

The chain couples TRBV20-1 to TRBJ1-1; D ambiguous. Looked up from germline, CDR1 is DFQATT and CDR2 is SNEGSKA (reference sequence). The V and J ends lost 6 bases and 7 bases respectively, with 9 bases between them. This CDR3 is built from 10 residues. Here the CDR3 DNA reads TGCAGTGCCCCTACGGGTGAAGCTTTCTTT. Its protein is CSAPTGEAFF.

V and J are TRBV10-2 and TRBJ1-6; D perhaps matches TRBD1 (6 bases). The V gene lost 0 bases and the J gene lost 9 bases, with 12 bases spanning the gap. Germline V lookup: CDR1 WSHSY, CDR2 SAAADI. The CDR3 covers 15 residues. DNA for the CDR3: TGCGCCAGCAGTGAGTCGGCAGGGGTTGTTTCACCCCTCCACTTT. This translates into CASSESAGVVSPLHF.

The V call is TRBV28, the J call TRBJ2-7; tentatively, D is TRBD2 (6 bases). The germline V gene encodes CDR1 MDHEN and CDR2 SYDVKM. This CDR3 is 14 amino acids long. V lost 2 bases and J 6 bases, leaving 14 bases between the germline ends. The CDR3 spells CASSLGGSVSEQYF. CDR3 DNA sequence: TGTGCCAGCAGTTTAGGGGGGTCGGTCTCCGAGCAGTACTTC.

J is TRBJ1-1 and V is TRBV28, with D tentatively TRBD1 (6 bases). V was cut by 3 bases and J by 4 bases, with 12 bases left in between. This CDR3 is 14 amino acids long. Germline assignment: CDR1 MDHEN and CDR2 SYDVKM. DNA for the CDR3: TGTGCCAGCAGTTTGGGGGCGCGCAGCACTGAAGCTTTCTTT. Translating gives CASSLGARSTEAFF.

This chain joins TRBV28 and TRBJ2-2; D is perhaps TRBD2 (5 bases). V was clipped by 6 bases and J by 5 bases, with 7 bases between them. This CDR3 has 12 residues. Germline-derived CDR1 and CDR2 are MDHEN and SYDVKM. The CDR3: CASRRETGELFF. The CDR3 DNA reads TGTGCCAGCAGGAGGGAGACCGGGGAGCTGTTTTTT. Based on the CDR3 plus reference TRBV28 and TRBJ2-2, the full variable domain is DVKVTQSSRYLVKRTGEKVFLECVQDMDHENMFWYRQDPGLGLRLIYFSYDVKMKEKGDIPEGYSVSREKKERFSLILESASTNQTSMYLCASRRETGELFFGEGSRLTVL.

The V gene is TRBV15, the J gene TRBJ2-2; D gene ambiguous. There are 14 residues in the CDR3. Germline-derived CDR1 and CDR2 are LNHNV and YYDKDF (reference sequence). Trimming left V 3 bases short and J 5 bases short, with 10 bases between. In DNA form, the CDR3 reads TGTGCCACCAGCAGGACCTCTAGGACCGGGGAGCTGTTTTTT. This sequence encodes CATSRTSRTGELFF.

The CDR3 region has the DNA TGCGCCAGCAGCTCCATTCCAGAGGGAATCCATCAGCCCCAGCATTTT. Its translation: CASSSIPEGIHQPQHF. The V call is TRBV10-1, the J call TRBJ1-5, with D uncertain. The CDR3 has 16 amino acids. CDR1 is WNHNN, CDR2 SYGVQD, per germline (reference sequence). Trimming removed 6 bases from V and 5 bases from J, with 20 bases in between.

V and J are TRBV28 and TRBJ2-7; 8 bases are shared with TRBD2. Germline-derived CDR1 and CDR2 are MDHEN and SYDVKM. The CDR3 length is 15 residues. With 4 bases clipped from V and 8 bases from J, the junction kept 13 bases outside the gene matches. CDR3 DNA sequence: TGTGCCAGCAGTTCCCCAACTAGCGGCAGGGTGAAGCAGTACTTC. It is translated as CASSSPTSGRVKQYF.

The V gene is TRBV9, the J gene TRBJ2-7; 7 bases are shared with TRBD2. The germline V gene encodes CDR1 SGDLS and CDR2 YYNGEE. The CDR3 sequence is 15 residues long. Trimming cost V 5 bases and J 4 bases; bases outside gene matches: 12. The DNA for the CDR3 is TGTGCCAGCAGTCCGGGACTAACCTCCTCTTACGAGCAGTACTTC. It codes for CASSPGLTSSYEQYF.

The chain is built from TRBV4-1 and TRBJ2-7, with 10 bases fitting TRBD1. Germline V lookup: CDR1 MGHRA, CDR2 YSYEKL. This CDR3 is built from 15 residues. Trimming removed 4 bases from V and 3 bases from J; junction bases left unmatched: 6. The CDR3 DNA follows: TGCGCCAGCAGCCGTCAGGACAGGGGGGACTACGAGCAGTACTTC. Amino acid sequence: CASSRQDRGDYEQYF.

The rearrangement uses TRBV15 and TRBJ2-5; D may be TRBD2 (6 bases). The V end lost 0 bases, the J end lost 2 bases, and 16 bases lay between the germline ends. There are 17 residues in the CDR3. Germline-derived CDR1 and CDR2 are LNHNV and YYDKDF (reference sequence). CDR3 loop: CATSRDRRGAGQETQYF. In nucleotides, the CDR3 is TGTGCCACCAGCAGAGATCGGAGGGGAGCGGGTCAAGAGACCCAGTACTTC.

Ten or more counts support this clone. The chain joins TRBV2 to TRBJ1-4; D possibly corresponds to TRBD1 (5 bases). The germline V and J ends were trimmed by 6 bases and 0 bases, with 11 bases remaining between them. The CDR3 is 15 residues long. CDR1 and CDR2 (germline): SNHLY, FYNNEI. CDR3 amino acids: CASSATGTTNEKLFF. The CDR3 bases are TGTGCCAGCAGCGCTACAGGAACAACTAATGAAAAACTGTTTTTT.

The V and J genes are TRBV10-3 and TRBJ1-1; no firm D call. The CDR3 runs 14 residues. The V gene's germline CDR1 is ENHRY and CDR2 SYGVKD. V lost 7 bases, J lost 4 bases, and 16 bases lay in between. The CDR3 sequence is CAITEGGWGTEAFF. The DNA of the CDR3 is TGTGCCATCACCGAAGGAGGATGGGGCACTGAAGCTTTCTTT.

The chain links TRBV5-4 to TRBJ1-2; D is possibly TRBD1 (6 bases). The CDR3 contains 13 residues. Per germline, CDR1 SGHNT and CDR2 YYREEE (reference sequence). The V end lost 1 base, the J end lost 7 bases, and 11 bases lay between the germline ends. The CDR3 reads CASSLFRGGGYTF. In DNA, the CDR3 is TGTGCCAGCAGCTTGTTCAGGGGCGGTGGCTACACCTTC. Based on the CDR3 plus reference TRBV5-4 and TRBJ1-2, the full variable domain is ETGVTQSPTHLIKTRGQQVTLRCSSQSGHNTVSWYQQALGQGPQFIFQYYREEENGRGNFPPRFSGLQFPNYSSELNVNALELDDSALYLCASSLFRGGGYTFGSGTRLTVV.